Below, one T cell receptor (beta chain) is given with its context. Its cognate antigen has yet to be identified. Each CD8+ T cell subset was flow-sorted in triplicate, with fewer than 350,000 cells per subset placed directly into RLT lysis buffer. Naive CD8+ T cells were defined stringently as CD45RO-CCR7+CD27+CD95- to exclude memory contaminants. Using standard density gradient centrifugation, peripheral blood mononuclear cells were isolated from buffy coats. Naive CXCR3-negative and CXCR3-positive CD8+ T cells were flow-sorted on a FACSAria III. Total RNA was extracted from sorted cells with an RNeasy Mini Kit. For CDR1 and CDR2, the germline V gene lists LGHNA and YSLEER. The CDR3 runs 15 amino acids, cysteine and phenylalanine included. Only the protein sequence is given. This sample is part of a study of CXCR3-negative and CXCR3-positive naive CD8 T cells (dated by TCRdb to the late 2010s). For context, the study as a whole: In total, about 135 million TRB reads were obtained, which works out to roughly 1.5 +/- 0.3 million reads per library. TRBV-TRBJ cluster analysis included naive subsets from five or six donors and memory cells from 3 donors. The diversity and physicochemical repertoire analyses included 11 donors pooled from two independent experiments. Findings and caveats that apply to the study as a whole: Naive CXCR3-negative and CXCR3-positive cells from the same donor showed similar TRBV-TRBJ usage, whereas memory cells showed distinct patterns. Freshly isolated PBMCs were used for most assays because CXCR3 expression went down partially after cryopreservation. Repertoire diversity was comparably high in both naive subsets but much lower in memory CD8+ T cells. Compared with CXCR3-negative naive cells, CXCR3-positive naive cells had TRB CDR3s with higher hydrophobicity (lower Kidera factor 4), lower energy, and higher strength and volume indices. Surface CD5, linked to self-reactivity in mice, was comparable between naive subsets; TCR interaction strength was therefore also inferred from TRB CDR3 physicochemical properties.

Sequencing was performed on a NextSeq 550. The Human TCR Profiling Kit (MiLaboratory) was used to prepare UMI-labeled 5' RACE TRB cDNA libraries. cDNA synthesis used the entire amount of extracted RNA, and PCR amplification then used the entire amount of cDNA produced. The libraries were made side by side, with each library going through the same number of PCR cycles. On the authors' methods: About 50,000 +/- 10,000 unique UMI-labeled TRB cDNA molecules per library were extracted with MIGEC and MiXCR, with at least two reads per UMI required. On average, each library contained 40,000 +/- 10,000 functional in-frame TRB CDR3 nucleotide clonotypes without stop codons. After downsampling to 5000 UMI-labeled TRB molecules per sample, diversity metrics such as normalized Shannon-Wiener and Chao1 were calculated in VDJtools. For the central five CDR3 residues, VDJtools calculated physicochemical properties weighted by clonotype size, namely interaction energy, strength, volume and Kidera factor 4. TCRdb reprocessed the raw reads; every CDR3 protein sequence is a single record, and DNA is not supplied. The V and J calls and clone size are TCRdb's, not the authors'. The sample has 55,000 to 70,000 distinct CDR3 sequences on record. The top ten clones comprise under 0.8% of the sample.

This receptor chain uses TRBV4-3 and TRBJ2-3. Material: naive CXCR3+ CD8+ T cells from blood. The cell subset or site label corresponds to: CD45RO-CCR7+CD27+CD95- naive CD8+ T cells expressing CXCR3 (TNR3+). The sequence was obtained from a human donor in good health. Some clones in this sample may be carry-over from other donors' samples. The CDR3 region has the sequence CASSQDGTYTDTQYF.